The 9 T cell receptor beta chains below were found in one sample sequenced in a study of blood T cells in healthy people across ages. With a J-beta primer mix and a sample-barcoded 5' primer, a second PCR ran about 6 to 11 cycles. From the 5' RACE reads, TCRdb called clonotypes with MiXCR, one entry per CDR3 protein. The sample consists of hundreds of thousands of distinct CDR3 sequences, 24% of them appearing once. The same specimen was also included in a second study, on T cells of mothers and their children.

The source material was blood. These receptors originate from a boy younger than 18 in good health.

The chain links TRBV3-1 to TRBJ2-7; 10 bases fit TRBD1. This CDR3 has 21 amino acids. The V and J ends lost 0 bases and 3 bases, in that order; junction bases with no gene match: 20. Germline CDR1 LGHDT, CDR2 YNNKEL (reference sequence). CDR3 region: CASSQDLLFRDRGRSLYEQYF. The CDR3 nucleotides are TGTGCCAGCAGCCAAGACCTCCTTTTCCGGGACAGGGGTCGTTCTCTCTACGAGCAGTACTTC.

The chain employs TRBV2 and TRBJ2-7; D perhaps matches TRBD2 (6 bases). The germline V and J ends were trimmed by 8 bases and 5 bases, with 13 bases remaining between them. Germline lookup yields CDR1 SNHLY and CDR2 FYNNEI. The CDR3 extends over 12 amino acids. CDR3 amino acids: CASRGWGDEQYF. Written as DNA, the CDR3 is TGTGCCAGCCGTGGCTGGGGGGACGAGCAGTACTTC.

The sample holds many counts of this clonotype. The CDR3 sequence: CASSPRAGPYEQYF. The CDR3 DNA follows: TGCGCCAGCAGCCCTAGGGCGGGGCCCTACGAGCAGTACTTC. The chain is built from TRBV4-3 and TRBJ2-7, with a possible D match to TRBD2 (6 bases). In germline, CDR1 is LGHNA, CDR2 YSLEER. The CDR3 contains 14 residues. V was clipped by 4 bases and J by 2 bases, with 12 bases between them.

Points on this clonotype: A junction end diverges from the germline sequence, so it may reflect a read error. V and J are TRBV6-5 and TRBJ2-5; D may be TRBD1 (5 bases). Germline CDR1 and CDR2: MNHEY and SVGAGI. The CDR3 is 15 amino acids. CDR3: CASSLLGSGKETLYF. The CDR3 DNA sequence: TGTGCCAGCAGCCTACTCGGGTCAGGGAAAGAGACCCTGTACTTC.

This clonotype has a count of ten or more. The rearrangement links TRBV5-1 to TRBJ2-7; D tentatively reads TRBD1 or TRBD2 (5 bases each). Trimming stripped 2 bases from V and 6 bases from J, with 12 bases between. The CDR3 is 13 residues long. CDR1 SGHRS and CDR2 YFSETQ come from the germline V gene. The CDR3 DNA sequence: TGCGCCAGCAGCTTTTCAGGGAGAGGCGAGCAGTACTTC. The encoded protein is CASSFSGRGEQYF.

This clonotype was detected a few times. This chain connects TRBV11-3 to TRBJ1-1; tentatively, D is TRBD1 (6 bases). The V end was cut by 5 bases, the J end by 6 bases, with 13 bases between. This CDR3 has 13 residues. CDR1 and CDR2 from the germline V gene are SGHNT and YENEEA. CDR3 bases: TGTGCCAGCAGCCCCCAGGGGCGCGCTGAAGCTTTCTTT. This sequence encodes CASSPQGRAEAFF. Together with reference TRBV11-3 and TRBJ1-1, the CDR3 gives the full variable domain: EAGVVQSPRYKIIEKKQPVAFWCNPISGHNTLYWYLQNLGQGPELLIRYENEEAVDDSQLPKDRFSAERLKGVDSTLKIQPAELGDSAVYLCASSPQGRAEAFFGQGTRLTVV.

This clonotype was recorded many times. This chain joins TRBV25-1 and TRBJ1-2, with D possibly being TRBD1 (5 bases). CDR3 length: 14 amino acids. Trimming cost V 4 bases and J 0 bases, with 9 bases left between them. The germline V gene has CDR1 MGHDK and CDR2 SYGVNS. In DNA, the CDR3 is TGTGCCAGCAGTGCCAGGGTCCCTAACTATGGCTACACCTTC. Amino acids: CASSARVPNYGYTF.

The rearrangement joins TRBV20-1 to TRBJ2-7; possible D gene TRBD1, 5 bases. The CDR3 is 15 amino acids. CDR1 is DFQATT and CDR2 is SNEGSKA in the germline V gene (reference sequence). Trimming pared 0 bases from V and 5 bases from J, leaving 17 bases between. CDR3 loop: CSARDRRGRADEQYF. The CDR3, as DNA: TGCAGTGCTAGAGACCGTAGGGGAAGGGCGGACGAGCAGTACTTC.

This clonotype was seen more than once but under ten times. The gene calls are TRBV4-1 and TRBJ2-4, with a weak D call TRBD2 (5 bases). Germline V CDR1 and CDR2: MGHRA, YSYEKL. The CDR3 spans 13 residues. The germline V and J ends were trimmed by 2 bases and 8 bases, with 10 bases remaining between them. The CDR3 spells CASSQLAFDIQYF. The CDR3 DNA reads TGCGCCAGCAGCCAACTAGCTTTTGACATTCAGTACTTC.